This T cell receptor beta chain was observed in a study of PD-L1 blockade in urothelial cancer. In the study overall: Dosed intravenously at 1,200 mg every 3 weeks, atezolizumab was initiated by patients at some point between 2014 and 2016. Males with bladder-origin urothelial cancer constituted about 85% of the roughly 30 patients. Per blood sample, T cells had a median of roughly 150,000.

The CDR3 extends over 16 amino acids. Germline CDR1 is LNHDA and CDR2 is SQIVND (reference sequence). With V trimmed by 4 bases and J by 9 bases, 10 bases remained unmatched. Libraries were prepared by immunoSEQ multiplex PCR; TCRdb keeps only in-frame clonotypes and omits some of them. The table includes about 49,000 clones, 87% detected once. Locally advanced or metastatic urothelial carcinoma affected all patients. J is TRBJ2-1 and V is TRBV19; 12 bases match TRBD2. This receptor was identified in a man aged 60 to 75 with urothelial cancer. This specimen consisted of PBMCs, obtained around atezolizumab (anti-PD-L1) treatment. For the CDR3, the DNA is TGTGCCAGTAGTAGGACGCTAGCGGGGGGGCGTGGTGAGCAGTTCTTC. Amino acids: CASSRTLAGGRGEQFF.